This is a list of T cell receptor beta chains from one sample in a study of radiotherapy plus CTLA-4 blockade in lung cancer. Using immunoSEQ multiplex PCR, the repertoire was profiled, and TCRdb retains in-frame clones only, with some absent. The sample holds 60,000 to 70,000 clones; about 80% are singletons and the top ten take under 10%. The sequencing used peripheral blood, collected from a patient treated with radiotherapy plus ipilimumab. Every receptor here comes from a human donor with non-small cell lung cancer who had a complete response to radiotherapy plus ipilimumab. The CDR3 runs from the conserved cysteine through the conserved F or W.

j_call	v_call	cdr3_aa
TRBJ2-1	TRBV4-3	CASSQVAVGAGEQFF
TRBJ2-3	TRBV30	CAWSPSSGGGTDTQYF
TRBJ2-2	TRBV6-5	CASSYDNTGELFF
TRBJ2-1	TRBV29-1	CSVGQGPPGQFF
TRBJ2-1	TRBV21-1	CASNKERPTDGEQAYNEQFF
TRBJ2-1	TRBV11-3	CASSLGVGRSYSEQFF
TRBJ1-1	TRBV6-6	CASSYAVSTEAFF
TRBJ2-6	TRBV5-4	CASSRYRGGLSGANVLTF
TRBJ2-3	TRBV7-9	CASSLLSGDTQYF
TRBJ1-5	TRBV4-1	CASSQVWPLISNQPQHF
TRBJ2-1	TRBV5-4	CASSPSLGSGEQFF
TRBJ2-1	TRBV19	CASSAPGTSVYNEQFF
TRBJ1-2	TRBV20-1	CSASEGGYTF
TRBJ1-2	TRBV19	CASIKAGAGHGYTF
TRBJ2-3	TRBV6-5	CASSYSSGRGTDTQYF
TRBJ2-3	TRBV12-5	CASGLGSIAGSTDTQYF
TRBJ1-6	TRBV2	CASTTNWGSNSPLHF
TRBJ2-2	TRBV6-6	CASSPLGTTNTGELFF
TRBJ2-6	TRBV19	CATTSGRAEGANVLTF
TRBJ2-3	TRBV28	CASSSRQGGTDTQYF
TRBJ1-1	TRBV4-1	CASSQALTVEAFF
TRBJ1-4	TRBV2	CASSNEKLFF
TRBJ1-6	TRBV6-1	CASSERAGDSPLHF
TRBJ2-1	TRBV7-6	CASTPAGIAYNEQFF
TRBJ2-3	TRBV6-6	CASSSPDTQYF
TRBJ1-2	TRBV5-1	CASSLGDSNYGYTF
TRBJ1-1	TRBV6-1	CASIRTGSGTEAFF
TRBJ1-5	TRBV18	CASSPTFSNQPQHF
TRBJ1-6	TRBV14	CASSRDLWAGNSPLHF
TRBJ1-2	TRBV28	CASSSGQGLGGYTF
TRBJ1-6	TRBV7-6	CASSLDGGENSPLHF
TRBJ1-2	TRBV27	CASSPTRQVFYGYTF
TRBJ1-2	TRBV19	CASSIVGVFGYGYTF
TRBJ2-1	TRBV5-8	CASSSVAGGFTRDEQFF
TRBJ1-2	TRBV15	CATSTRTGSPHYGYTF
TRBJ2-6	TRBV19	CASSIGTGSSGANVLTF
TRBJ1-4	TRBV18	CASSPGGEKLFF
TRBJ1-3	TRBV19	CASSIGKGTGNTIYF
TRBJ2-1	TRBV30	CAWSEAAIYNEQFF
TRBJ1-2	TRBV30	CAWSRDRPRGYTF
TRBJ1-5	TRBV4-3	CASSQPSTRASHQPQHF
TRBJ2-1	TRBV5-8	CASALGGASYNEQFF
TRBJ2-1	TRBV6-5	CASSSGRGRYNEQFF
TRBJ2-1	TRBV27	CASSSNTDWNEQFF
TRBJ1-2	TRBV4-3	CASSQDGKGNYGYTF
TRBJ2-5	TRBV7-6	CASSPPRTGWAQETQYF
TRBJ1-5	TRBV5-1	CASRRDEEINQPQHF
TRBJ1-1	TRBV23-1	CASSHQGQGRAFF
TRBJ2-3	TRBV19	CASSSGRGGTSTDTQYF
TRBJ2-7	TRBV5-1	CASSFNGGSTYEQYF
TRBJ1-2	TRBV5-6	CASSATPGQGALYGYTF
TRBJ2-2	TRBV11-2	CASSLGAGGGSGELFF
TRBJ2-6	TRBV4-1	CASSLRSGSEGGANVLTF
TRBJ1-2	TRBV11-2	CASSLELANYGYTF
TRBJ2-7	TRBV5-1	CASSLGGRTYEQYF
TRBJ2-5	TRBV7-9	CASSLKGATQYF
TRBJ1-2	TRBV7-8	CASREGRFNYGYTF
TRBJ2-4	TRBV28	CASSPIKTGKNIQYF
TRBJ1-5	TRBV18	CASSPYRQGLSNQPQHF
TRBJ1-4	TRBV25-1	CASSSGRTNEKLFF